Listed below are T cell receptor beta chains from one sample, sequenced in a study of memory CD4+ T cells and cytomegalovirus serostatus. Only in-frame clones appear in the TCRdb table, and some are missing; sequencing was by immunoSEQ multiplex PCR. This sample carries 45,000 to 60,000 clones, roughly three quarters of them seen once, and the ten largest clones take 0.67%. Material for sequencing was memory CD4+ T cells from blood. Every receptor here comes from an adult in good health and CMV-seronegative. Both conserved end residues are part of each CDR3. The order of the fields is J gene, V gene, CDR3 protein.

J gene: TRBJ1-5; V gene: TRBV6-1; CDR3 protein: CATYSGDSNQPQHF
J gene: TRBJ1-1; V gene: TRBV6-6; CDR3 protein: CASSTRTGVNTEAFF
J gene: TRBJ2-6; V gene: TRBV5-8; CDR3 protein: CASSLRVSGANVLTF
J gene: TRBJ2-1; V gene: TRBV7-3; CDR3 protein: CASSLRAPGLAGGSEQFF
J gene: TRBJ1-1; V gene: TRBV19; CDR3 protein: CASSLGTGVQSGTEAFF
J gene: TRBJ1-2; V gene: TRBV30; CDR3 protein: CAWQGEVYGYTF
J gene: TRBJ1-5; V gene: TRBV14; CDR3 protein: CASSQEGKMVQYCGGTRSNQPQHF
J gene: TRBJ1-1; V gene: TRBV29-1; CDR3 protein: CSVRGGTEAFF
J gene: TRBJ1-3; V gene: TRBV5-8; CDR3 protein: CASSRGTPGNTIYF
J gene: TRBJ1-2; V gene: TRBV4-1; CDR3 protein: CASSQGASRGYGYTF